Below, 21 T cell receptor beta chains from the same sample are listed, as sequenced in a study of Ad26.COV2.S vaccination and SARS-CoV-2 variants. Treatment here: around 19 received Ad26.COV2.S at low or high dose, single or two shots; about 5 received placebo; per-sample allocation not given. The samples date from day 63 after the first vaccine or placebo injection. Profiled with immunoSEQ multiplex PCR; TCRdb holds only in-frame clones, not every one. Of hundreds of thousands of clones listed, 75% to 90% were seen once; the top ten hold over 8.5%. This sample comprised peripheral blood, obtained in a trial of Ad26.COV2.S vaccine versus placebo. These receptors originate from a person between 18 and 59 years old who received the Ad26.COV2.S COVID-19 vaccine or a placebo.

The chain combines TRBV7-3 with TRBJ1-3; a possible D gene is TRBD1 (5 bases). Trimming removed 4 bases from V and 2 bases from J, with 6 bases in between. There are 13 residues in the CDR3. CDR1 is SGHTA, CDR2 FQGTGA, per germline. CDR3 in DNA: TGTGCCAGCAGCTCAGGGCCTGGAAACACCATATATTTT. This translates into CASSSGPGNTIYF.

This clone appeared a few times. The chain combines TRBV18 with TRBJ1-6; 7 nucleotides match TRBD1. The junction had 1 base not matched to a gene; V was cut back by 3 bases and J by 8 bases. Per the germline V gene, CDR1 is KGHSH and CDR2 is LQKENI. The CDR3 has 13 amino acids. The CDR3 region has the DNA TGTGCCAGCTCACCTCAGGGGGATTCACCCCTCCACTTT. Translated, it gives CASSPQGDSPLHF. Supplemented by reference TRBV18 and TRBJ1-6, the full variable domain reads NAGVMQNPRHLVRRRGQEARLRCSPMKGHSHVYWYRQLPEEGLKFMVYLQKENIIDESGMPKERFSAEFPKEGPSILRIQQVVRGDSAAYFCASSPQGDSPLHFGNGTRLTVT.

The V and J genes are TRBV19 and TRBJ1-5, with TRBD1 as a possible D gene (5 bases). CDR3 length: 14 amino acids. Germline V CDR1 and CDR2: LNHDA, SQIVND (reference sequence). V gave up 3 bases and J gave up 2 bases, with 8 bases separating them. As DNA, the CDR3 is TGTGCCAGTAGTATGGGGCTTGGCAATCAGCCCCAGCATTTT. Amino acids: CASSMGLGNQPQHF.

CDR3 sequence reads: CASSQDPKLSYNEQFF. The CDR3 DNA follows: TGTGCCAGCAGCCAAGATCCTAAACTCTCCTACAATGAGCAGTTCTTC. The rearrangement uses TRBV4-2 and TRBJ2-1; D unresolved. V lost 0 bases, J lost 0 bases, and 9 bases lay in between. Germline V gene sequence: CDR1 LGHNA, CDR2 YNFKEQ. There are 16 residues in the CDR3.

The genes are TRBV7-6 and TRBJ1-3; weak D call: TRBD1 (5 bases). The CDR3 totals 17 residues. Trimming shortened V by 5 bases and J by 0 bases, and 17 bases separated the two germline ends. CDR1 is SGHVS and CDR2 is FNYEAQ in the germline V gene. The CDR3 loop is CASSPILQGGSGNTIYF. The CDR3 DNA is TGTGCCAGCAGCCCCATTTTGCAGGGAGGCTCTGGAAACACCATATATTTT.

A few counts support this clone. The chain is built from TRBV19 and TRBJ1-6; D is possibly TRBD1 (6 bases). CDR3 size: 14 residues. Trimming stripped 2 bases from V and 7 bases from J, with 9 bases between. Germline CDR1 LNHDA, CDR2 SQIVND (reference sequence). CDR3: CASSIIGGNSPLHF. CDR3 in DNA: TGTGCCAGTAGTATAATAGGGGGGAATTCACCCCTCCACTTT.

The genes are TRBV7-9 and TRBJ1-1; D is uncertain. CDR1 SEHNR and CDR2 FQNEAQ come from the germline V gene (reference sequence). The V and J ends lost 10 bases and 0 bases respectively, with 24 bases between them. This CDR3 has 17 amino acids. The CDR3 protein is CAIKPRDRYSMNTEAFF. DNA for the CDR3: TGTGCCATCAAGCCGAGGGATCGATATTCTATGAACACTGAAGCTTTCTTT.

V gene TRBV29-1 combines with J gene TRBJ1-5; 9 bases fit TRBD1. V was clipped by 7 bases and J by 3 bases; unmatched bases: 7. The CDR3 spans 14 residues. Germline-derived CDR1 and CDR2 are SQVTM and ANQGSEA. The CDR3 bases are TGCAGCGCGAGACAGGGGGGCATCAATCAGCCCCAGCATTTT. Translated: CSARQGGINQPQHF.

The V and J genes are TRBV6-2 or TRBV6-3 and TRBJ1-1; perhaps TRBD1 as D (6 bases). Germline CDR1 and CDR2: MNHEY and SVGEGT. The V end lost 2 bases, the J end lost 4 bases, and 11 bases lay between the germline ends. The CDR3 consists of 14 residues. CDR3 amino acids: CASSYTQGGTEAFF. The CDR3 DNA reads as TGTGCCAGCAGTTACACACAGGGAGGCACTGAAGCTTTCTTT.

The chain couples TRBV6-2 or TRBV6-3 to TRBJ2-5; 10 nucleotides agree with TRBD2. This CDR3 is built from 19 residues. Per germline, CDR1 MNHEY and CDR2 SVGEGT. J lost 5 bases, V lost 1 base, and 16 bases had no gene match. The chain's CDR3 is CASSYFAIGSGRARETQYF. CDR3 sequence (DNA): TGTGCCAGCAGTTACTTCGCAATAGGGAGCGGGAGGGCCAGGGAGACCCAGTACTTC.

The J gene is TRBJ2-5, the V gene TRBV28, with D uncertain. Germline CDR1 is MDHEN and CDR2 is SYDVKM. V was shortened by 11 bases and J by 5 bases, with 12 bases between the two germline ends. The CDR3 consists of 11 residues. CDR3 region: CACQRRETQYF. The DNA for the CDR3 is TGTGCCTGCCAGAGGCGGGAGACCCAGTACTTC. The full variable domain, in which reference TRBV28 and TRBJ2-5 provide the parts outside the CDR3, is DVKVTQSSRYLVKRTGEKVFLECVQDMDHENMFWYRQDPGLGLRLIYFSYDVKMKEKGDIPEGYSVSREKKERFSLILESASTNQTSMYLCACQRRETQYFGPGTRLLVL.

This chain joins TRBV27 and TRBJ2-1; 7 bases align to TRBD2. Losses at the gene ends were 6 bases for V and 7 bases for J; bases not matched to a gene: 6. The germline V gene encodes CDR1 MNHEY and CDR2 SMNVEV (reference sequence). CDR3 length: 13 amino acids. CDR3 residues: CASRRSGTNEQFF. The CDR3 DNA follows: TGTGCCAGCAGGCGGAGCGGGACGAATGAGCAGTTCTTC.

The chain uses TRBV7-2 and TRBJ2-7; TRBD2 aligns across 9 bases. This CDR3 is built from 14 residues. CDR1 is SGHTA, CDR2 FQGNSA, per germline. Trimming took 3 bases from V and 5 from J; bases not matched to a gene: 5. The CDR3 bases are TGTGCCAGCAGCTTCCCGGGACTAGCCGACGAGCAGTACTTC. It codes for CASSFPGLADEQYF.

The chain couples TRBV10-3 to TRBJ2-7; no definite D call. V was shortened by 4 bases and J by 3 bases, with 13 bases between the two germline ends. This CDR3 spans 14 amino acids. Per the germline V gene, CDR1 is ENHRY and CDR2 is SYGVKD. Written as DNA, the CDR3 is TGTGCCATCAGTGTCGAGACTTCGCACTACGAGCAGTACTTC. As protein: CAISVETSHYEQYF.

This clone was counted a single time. The chain recombines TRBV11-2 with TRBJ2-7, with D unresolved. V was clipped by 5 bases and J by 2 bases, with 19 bases between them. Germline assignment: CDR1 SGHAT and CDR2 FQNNGV. The CDR3 sequence is 16 residues long. DNA for the CDR3: TGTGCCAGCAGCGACCTATTGCCCTGGCTAGCCTACGAGCAGTACTTC. It translates to CASSDLLPWLAYEQYF. Full variable domain (remainder filled in from reference TRBV11-2 and TRBJ2-7): EAGVAQSPRYKIIEKRQSVAFWCNPISGHATLYWYQQILGQGPKLLIQFQNNGVVDDSQLPKDRFSAERLKGVDSTLKIQPAKLEDSAVYLCASSDLLPWLAYEQYFGPGTRLTVT.

This clone was recorded a few times. The V and J genes are TRBV5-1 and TRBJ2-7; D uncertain. V was shortened by 7 bases and J by 2 bases, with 13 bases between the two germline ends. CDR3 length equals 13 residues. CDR1 and CDR2 (germline): SGHRS, YFSETQ. CDR3 sequence: CASVGGNAYEQYF. The DNA for the CDR3 is TGCGCCAGCGTCGGCGGCAACGCCTACGAGCAGTACTTC.

This rearrangement joins TRBV7-2 to TRBJ2-1; 9 bases fit TRBD2. CDR1 and CDR2 (germline): SGHTA, FQGNSA. The CDR3 has 15 amino acids. The J segment lost 9 bases and the V segment lost 3 bases, leaving 9 bases of the junction unmatched. The CDR3 spells CASSFSGSGLGEQFF. CDR3 nucleotides: TGTGCCAGCAGCTTTAGCGGGAGTGGGTTGGGTGAGCAGTTCTTC. The complete variable domain, with remaining parts taken from reference TRBV7-2 and TRBJ2-1, reads GAGVSQSPSNKVTEKGKDVELRCDPISGHTALYWYRQSLGQGLEFLIYFQGNSAPDKSGLPSDRFSAERTGGSVSTLTIQRTQQEDSAVYLCASSFSGSGLGEQFFGPGTRLTVL.

The rearrangement joins TRBV5-1 to TRBJ1-3, with 10 bases fitting TRBD1. The CDR3 runs 17 residues. Germline CDR1 and CDR2: SGHRS and YFSETQ. J was trimmed by 3 bases and V by 3 bases; bases with no gene match: 9. The chain's CDR3 is CASSSVPGQGSGNTIYF. CDR3 DNA sequence: TGCGCCAGCAGCTCCGTCCCGGGACAGGGGAGTGGAAACACCATATATTTT.

The V call is TRBV10-3, the J call TRBJ1-4; the D gene is possibly TRBD1 (5 bases). From germline, CDR1 is ENHRY and CDR2 SYGVKD. Trimming stripped 6 bases from V and 5 bases from J, with 10 bases between. The CDR3 totals 13 residues. The CDR3 nucleotides are TGTGCCATCAGCTTCGACAGAAATGAAAAACTGTTTTTT. This translates into CAISFDRNEKLFF.

The genes are TRBV30 and TRBJ2-5; tentatively, D is TRBD2 (6 bases). Germline CDR1 GTSNPN, CDR2 SVGIG (reference sequence). This CDR3 region has 16 residues. The germline V and J ends were trimmed by 3 bases and 2 bases, with 19 bases remaining between them. Here the CDR3 DNA reads TGTGCCTGGAGCGATCTTTACTTGGCGGGACAAGAGACCCAGTACTTC. Translated: CAWSDLYLAGQETQYF.

The chain has TRBV7-2 and TRBJ1-2; D remains unclear. The germline CDR1 and CDR2 sequences are SGHTA and FQGNSA. The CDR3 is made up of 16 amino acids. Trimming pared 1 base from V and 4 bases from J, leaving 16 bases between. In DNA, the CDR3 is TGTGCCAGCAGCTTAGGGATTCTTGGCGGTTCCTATGGCTACACCTTC. It codes for CASSLGILGGSYGYTF.